These T cell receptor beta chains were read from a single sample in a study of memory CD4+ T cells and cytomegalovirus serostatus. Sequenced by immunoSEQ multiplex PCR; TCRdb stores in-frame clones only, minus some. The sample records some 40,000 clones, 65% to 80% being singletons. Sequencing input: memory CD4+ T cells from blood. The receptors originated from an adult in good health and CMV-seropositive. CDR3s include the opening cysteine and the closing phenylalanine or tryptophan. Each record gives: V gene, clone size, D gene, J gene, CDR3 protein, CDR3 DNA. The D gene is left open where the match is weak. The size of a clone is reported for some rows only, either as once, few or many, or as a class for expanded clones.

TRBV11-2	NA	TRBD2	TRBJ2-5	CASSSRPGTSGRTETQYF	TGTGCCAGCAGCTCACGCCCCGGGACTAGCGGGAGAACGGAGACCCAGTACTTC
TRBV18	NA	NA	TRBJ2-7	CASSPGGSISYEQYF	TGTGCCAGCTCACCAGGGGGTAGCATCTCCTACGAGCAGTACTTC
TRBV7-2	NA	TRBD1	TRBJ1-4	CASSRDSSNEKLFF	TGTGCCAGCAGCCGGGACAGCTCTAATGAAAAACTGTTTTTT
TRBV4-3	NA	TRBD1	TRBJ2-1	CASSANRGQGGQFF	TGCGCCAGCAGCGCAAACCGGGGACAGGGAGGGCAGTTCTTC
TRBV6-4	few	NA	TRBJ2-1	CASSSWGSDNEQFF	TGTGCCAGCAGTTCATGGGGGTCCGACAATGAGCAGTTCTTC
TRBV7-6	NA	NA	TRBJ2-3	CASSLNLADTQYF	TGTGCCAGCAGCTTAAATCTTGCAGATACGCAGTATTTT
TRBV9	NA	NA	TRBJ1-1	CASSVAGNGFTEAFF	TGTGCCAGCAGCGTAGCCGGGAATGGATTTACTGAAGCTTTCTTT
TRBV5-5	NA	NA	TRBJ2-6	CASSLAGSGANVLTF	TGTGCCAGCAGCTTGGCAGGTTCTGGGGCCAACGTCCTGACTTTC
TRBV6-1	NA	TRBD1	TRBJ2-1	CASRPGQGRNNEQFF	TGTGCCAGCAGGCCTGGACAGGGGAGAAACAATGAGCAGTTCTTC
TRBV5-5	NA	TRBD2	TRBJ2-5	CASIGAGILAGGRFQETQYF	TGTGCCAGCATTGGGGCGGGGATACTAGCGGGGGGAAGATTTCAAGAGACCCAGTACTTC
TRBV7-9	few	TRBD1	TRBJ2-2	CASSADRGTGELFF	TGTGCCAGCAGCGCTGACAGGGGGACCGGGGAGCTGTTTTTT
TRBV7-2	NA	TRBD2	TRBJ2-3	CASSFSTGTSGRADTQYF	TGTGCCAGCAGCTTTTCTACCGGGACTAGCGGGAGGGCAGATACGCAGTATTTT
TRBV6-1	few	TRBD1	TRBJ1-2	CASMGWDREANGYTF	TGTGCCAGCATGGGGTGGGACAGGGAAGCGAATGGCTACACCTTC
TRBV28	NA	NA	TRBJ2-1	CASRESELSYNEQFF	TGTGCCAGCAGGGAAAGCGAGCTCTCCTACAATGAGCAGTTCTTC
TRBV19	NA	NA	TRBJ1-2	CASTRAGNYGYTF	TGTGCCAGTACCCGCGCGGGTAACTATGGCTACACCTTC
TRBV7-2	few	NA	TRBJ2-7	CASSPSHYEQYF	TGTGCCAGCAGCCCCTCTCACTACGAGCAGTACTTC
TRBV7-9	NA	TRBD1	TRBJ1-2	CASSPTRDRIMDYTF	TGTGCCAGCAGCCCCACAAGGGACAGGATTATGGACTACACCTTC
TRBV19	NA	TRBD2	TRBJ2-1	CASSMGLAGAFNNEQFF	TGTGCCAGTAGTATGGGGTTAGCGGGAGCTTTTAACAATGAGCAGTTCTTC
TRBV29-1	NA	TRBD2	TRBJ2-5	CASGAGETQYF	TGCGCCAGCGGGGCGGGAGAGACCCAGTACTTC
TRBV6-5	NA	TRBD1	TRBJ2-3	CASSYSSGQITDTQYF	TGTGCCAGCAGTTATTCATCGGGACAGATCACAGATACGCAGTATTTT
TRBV6-5	NA	TRBD2	TRBJ2-2	CASSLRAGGGTGELFF	TGTGCCAGCAGTTTGAGAGCGGGAGGGGGGACCGGGGAGCTGTTTTTT
TRBV2	NA	NA	TRBJ2-3	CASMVRGLRADTQYF	TGTGCCAGCATGGTAAGGGGTTTGCGAGCAGATACGCAGTATTTT
TRBV2	NA	TRBD1	TRBJ2-2	CASRGTANTGELFF	TGTGCCAGCAGGGGGACAGCGAACACCGGGGAGCTGTTTTTT
TRBV5-1	NA	TRBD1	TRBJ2-5	CASSPGQQETQYF	TGCGCCAGCAGCCCGGGACAGCAAGAGACCCAGTACTTC
TRBV5-6	NA	NA	TRBJ2-7	CASSVDRTYEQYF	TGTGCCAGCAGCGTTGACAGGACCTACGAGCAGTACTTC
TRBV5-6	NA	NA	TRBJ2-7	CASSLDRSSYEQYF	TGTGCCAGCAGCCTAGACCGGAGCTCCTACGAGCAGTACTTC
TRBV7-2	NA	NA	TRBJ2-3	CASSPGPPGRLGDTQYF	TGTGCCAGCAGCCCGGGGCCGCCCGGGAGACTAGGGGATACGCAGTATTTT
TRBV7-8	once	NA	TRBJ2-1	CASSPMGGLQLNEQFF	TGTGCCAGCAGCCCGATGGGGGGGCTCCAACTCAATGAGCAGTTCTTC
TRBV11-2	NA	TRBD1	TRBJ2-7	CASSLDLRQGNEQYF	TGTGCCAGCAGCTTAGATCTGCGACAGGGTAACGAGCAGTACTTC
TRBV27	NA	NA	TRBJ1-2	CASGTGRYDGYTF	TGTGCCAGCGGAACAGGGAGGTACGATGGCTACACCTTC
TRBV6-5	NA	TRBD1	TRBJ1-2	CASSPQGAGYGYTF	TGTGCCAGCAGTCCACAGGGGGCAGGCTATGGCTACACCTTC
TRBV7-9	NA	NA	TRBJ2-2	CASSLASGNTGELFF	TGTGCCAGCAGCTTAGCTAGCGGTAACACCGGGGAGCTGTTTTTT
TRBV18	NA	NA	TRBJ1-3	CASSPLGGQAGNTIYF	TGTGCCAGCTCACCACTCGGGGGGCAAGCTGGAAACACCATATATTTT
TRBV9	NA	NA	TRBJ2-7	CASSRGTGTNEQYF	TGTGCCAGCAGCCGAGGAACAGGGACGAACGAGCAGTACTTC
TRBV27	few	TRBD1	TRBJ1-1	CASSVTGRWEAEAFF	TGTGCCAGCAGTGTGACAGGGCGCTGGGAGGCTGAAGCTTTCTTT
TRBV10-3	NA	TRBD1	TRBJ2-1	CAISGTGLYNEQFF	TGTGCCATCAGCGGGACAGGGTTGTACAATGAGCAGTTCTTC
TRBV27	NA	NA	TRBJ1-5	CASSSGIQRGQPQHF	TGTGCCAGCAGTTCCGGAATACAACGGGGTCAGCCCCAGCATTTT
TRBV19	NA	NA	TRBJ2-1	CASSIFNEQFF	TGTGCCAGTAGTATATTCAATGAGCAGTTCTTC
TRBV9	NA	NA	TRBJ2-2	CASSVVSGTGELFF	TGTGCCAGCAGCGTAGTAAGTGGTACCGGGGAGCTGTTTTTT
TRBV18	NA	NA	TRBJ1-1	CASSPTREGNTEAFF	TGTGCCAGCTCACCCACTAGGGAGGGGAACACTGAAGCTTTCTTT
TRBV7-2	NA	NA	TRBJ2-4	CASSRRPITAKNIQYF	TGTGCCAGCAGTCGAAGACCGATAACGGCCAAAAACATTCAGTACTTC
TRBV6-1	NA	NA	TRBJ1-2	CASSEEIGANYGYTF	TGTGCCAGCAGTGAAGAAATCGGAGCTAACTATGGCTACACCTTC
TRBV7-2	NA	NA	TRBJ1-2	CASSLDGPLGYTF	TGTGCCAGCAGCTTAGACGGACCTCTTGGCTACACCTTC